This T cell receptor (beta chain) was sequenced for a study of blood T cell repertoires in COVID-19. At the level of the study: Acute and convalescent COVID-19 specimens originated in the United States, Italy and Spain. Nucleic acid was either cDNA or gDNA, and it came from T cells, B-cell-depleted T cells, or PBMCs.

Study processing details: For nucleated cells, counts were estimated from reference gene primer amplification. Profiled with immunoSEQ multiplex PCR; TCRdb holds only in-frame clones, not every one. V and J calls and clone size are copied from that table; D and trimming were computed from the DNA. The sample has 80,000 or so clones, more than 80% seen once. The CDR3 spans 15 residues. Germline V gives CDR1 LGHDT, CDR2 YNNKEL (reference sequence). Trimming removed 4 bases at V and 0 bases at J, with 12 bases between. The sample was peripheral blood. The chain uses TRBV3-1 (or the pseudogene TRBV3-2) and TRBJ2-5; D perhaps matches TRBD2 (6 bases). This sequence was found in a woman between 70 and 85 years old with acute or convalescent COVID-19. The CDR3 is CASSRGTVYQETQYF. CDR3 nucleotides: TGTGCCAGCAGCCGCGGGACTGTGTACCAAGAGACCCAGTACTTC.